This T cell receptor (beta chain) was identified in a study of blood T cell repertoires in COVID-19. TCRdb's copy holds only in-frame clones and misses some; the assay was immunoSEQ multiplex PCR. The sample lists some 130,000 clones, around 87% occurring once. The CDR3 spans 13 residues. CDR1 KGHSH and CDR2 LQKENI come from the germline V gene. V dropped 1 base and J dropped 3 bases, with 6 bases sitting between them. Details on this clone: The same CDR3 can be traced to other DNA sequences in this sample.

The TCR comes from an older woman with acute or convalescent COVID-19. J is TRBJ1-1 and V is TRBV18; D perhaps matches TRBD1 (5 bases). Input material: peripheral blood. CDR3 residues: CASSPRGDTEAFF. The CDR3 DNA reads TGTGCCAGCTCACCACGGGGCGACACTGAAGCTTTCTTT.